The 30 T cell receptor beta chains below come from one sample, sequenced in a study of Ad26.COV2.S vaccination and SARS-CoV-2 variants. Treatment in this sample: about 20 received Ad26.COV2.S at low or high dose, single or two shots; five or six received placebo; per-sample allocation not given. Each sample was drawn 63 days after the first injection (of vaccine or placebo). Measured with immunoSEQ multiplex PCR; TCRdb has only the in-frame clones, and not every one. The sample records 400,000 to 500,000 clones, approximately 88% being singletons. Source: peripheral blood, taken in a trial of Ad26.COV2.S vaccine versus placebo. The receptors were gathered from a person aged 18-60 years who received the Ad26.COV2.S COVID-19 vaccine or a placebo.

The chain links TRBV6-5 to TRBJ1-3; tentative D call: TRBD1 (5 bases). Germline lookup yields CDR1 MNHEY and CDR2 SVGAGI. The V end was cut by 6 bases, the J end by 2 bases, with 8 bases between. The CDR3 is 13 amino acids. The CDR3 nucleotides are TGTGCCAGCAGCCGGGGGACTGGAAACACCATATATTTT. It is translated as CASSRGTGNTIYF.

The J gene is TRBJ1-3, the V gene TRBV5-8, with no clear D. Germline CDR1 is SGHTS and CDR2 is YDEGEE. Trimming took off 0 bases at V and 2 bases at J, with 0 bases between the two ends. This CDR3 region has 12 residues. CDR3 sequence: CASSLAGNTIYF. CDR3 DNA sequence: TGTGCCAGCAGCTTGGCTGGAAACACCATATATTTT.

The chain links TRBV4-2 to TRBJ2-3; tentative D call: TRBD2 (6 bases). The V end lost 2 bases, the J end lost 3 bases, and 15 bases lay between the germline ends. CDR1 is LGHNA and CDR2 is YNFKEQ in the germline V gene. The CDR3 extends over 16 amino acids. The CDR3 sequence is CASSQYFAGLTDTQYF. CDR3 in DNA: TGTGCCAGCAGCCAATACTTTGCGGGGCTTACAGATACGCAGTATTTT.

V usage is TRBV19 and J usage is TRBJ2-1; TRBD1 matches 7 bases. This CDR3 has 16 amino acids. Germline V gene lookup returns CDR1 LNHDA and CDR2 SQIVND (reference sequence). V lost 1 base to trimming and J lost 7 bases; unmatched junction nucleotides: 10. This chain's CDR3 is CASSIVGRDRKNEQFF. CDR3 in DNA: TGTGCCAGTAGTATAGTGGGTAGGGACAGAAAAAATGAGCAGTTCTTC.

This rearrangement joins TRBV28 to TRBJ1-5; weak D call: TRBD1 (5 bases). Trimming shortened V by 6 bases and J by 5 bases, and 11 bases separated the two germline ends. Germline values: CDR1 MDHEN, CDR2 SYDVKM. There are 13 residues in the CDR3. The CDR3 region is CASSPVGDQPQHF. Written as DNA, the CDR3 is TGTGCCAGCAGCCCCGTGGGGGATCAGCCCCAGCATTTT.

The rearrangement links TRBV9 to TRBJ2-1, with 7 bases fitting TRBD1. The germline gives CDR1 SGDLS, CDR2 YYNGEE. The length of the CDR3 is 18 residues. With 7 bases clipped from V and 3 bases from J, the junction kept 19 bases outside the gene matches. The CDR3 coding sequence is TGTGCCAGCGGAAGGGTGACAGGGCAGCGTCTGGGCTACAATGAGCAGTTCTTC. Translated, it gives CASGRVTGQRLGYNEQFF.

V usage is TRBV13 and J usage is TRBJ1-6; weak D call: TRBD1 (5 bases). The CDR3 covers 14 residues. V shed 4 bases and J shed 9 bases, with 13 bases lying between them. From germline, CDR1 is PRHDT and CDR2 FYEKMQ (reference sequence). The DNA for the CDR3 is TGTGCCAGCAGCTCTAGGCCTCAGGGTTCACCCCTCCACTTT. Translated, it gives CASSSRPQGSPLHF. The variable domain in full, with the rest retrieved from reference TRBV13 and TRBJ1-6, is AAGVIQSPRHLIKEKRETATLKCYPIPRHDTVYWYQQGPGQDPQFLISFYEKMQSDKGSIPDRFSAQQFSDYHSELNMSSLELGDSALYFCASSSRPQGSPLHFGNGTRLTVT.

CDR3 in amino acids: CASRTGTGNEQYF. DNA of the CDR3: TGTGCCAGCAGAACCGGGACAGGGAACGAGCAGTACTTC. The chain is built from TRBV7-8 and TRBJ2-7, with TRBD1 matching over 9 bases. Germline CDR1 SGHVS, CDR2 FQNEAQ. This CDR3 comprises 13 residues. V trimming: 6 bases; J trimming: 5 bases; junction bases outside the gene matches: 5.

J is TRBJ1-4 and V is TRBV27, with D perhaps TRBD1 (5 bases). The CDR3 loop spans 12 amino acids. In germline, CDR1 is MNHEY, CDR2 SMNVEV (reference sequence). Trimming cost V 6 bases and J 8 bases, with 10 bases left between them. The CDR3 region is CASRGREEKLFF. The CDR3 nucleotides are TGTGCCAGCAGGGGGCGAGAGGAAAAACTGTTTTTT.

The chain uses TRBV3-1 (or the pseudogene TRBV3-2) and TRBJ1-4; D uncertain. Germline loops: CDR1 LGHDT, CDR2 YNNKEL (reference sequence). The CDR3 is made up of 16 amino acids. The V end lost 0 bases, the J end lost 0 bases, and 8 bases lay between the germline ends. CDR3 sequence (DNA): TGTGCCAGCAGCCAAGAAACACAGACAACTAATGAAAAACTGTTTTTT. Translated, it gives CASSQETQTTNEKLFF.

The chain combines TRBV14 with TRBJ1-2; weak D call: TRBD1 (5 bases). CDR3 size: 17 residues. CDR1 and CDR2 (germline): SGHDN, FVKESK. V lost 2 bases, J lost 8 bases, and 24 bases lay in between. The DNA of the CDR3 is TGTGCCAGCAGCCAACCTGGGGCCTCTCCATCGTTATGGGGCTACACCTTC. Its protein product is CASSQPGASPSLWGYTF.

The gene calls are TRBV15 and TRBJ2-7, with a tentative D call TRBD2 (5 bases). The CDR3 has 19 amino acids. Germline CDR1 reads LNHNV; CDR2 reads YYDKDF (reference sequence). The germline V and J ends were trimmed by 0 bases and 0 bases, with 21 bases remaining between them. CDR3 coding DNA: TGTGCCACCAGCAGAGATTTACCCGGGATGCAGGCGAGCTCCTACGAGCAGTACTTC. It codes for CATSRDLPGMQASSYEQYF.

V gene TRBV10-3 combines with J gene TRBJ2-7, with D possibly being TRBD1 (5 bases). Per germline, CDR1 ENHRY and CDR2 SYGVKD. Trimming removed 3 bases at V and 5 bases at J, with 14 bases between. The CDR3 is 14 residues long. Here the CDR3 reads CAISEQASLDEQYF. CDR3 DNA: TGTGCCATCAGTGAACAGGCTAGTCTGGACGAGCAGTACTTC.

V and J are TRBV19 and TRBJ2-5; D gene unclear. Germline assignment: CDR1 LNHDA and CDR2 SQIVND (reference sequence). Deletions cut 3 bases from V and 1 base from J, with 6 bases between. This CDR3 has 13 residues. The CDR3 region has the DNA TGTGCCAGTAGTATCATGGTCCAAGAGACCCAGTACTTC. It encodes CASSIMVQETQYF.

The gene calls are TRBV19 and TRBJ2-3, with D uncertain. The germline V and J ends were trimmed by 7 bases and 6 bases, with 14 bases remaining between them. CDR1 is LNHDA, CDR2 SQIVND, per germline (reference sequence). This CDR3 region has 13 residues. CDR3 region: CASTPVTSDTQYF. Written as DNA, the CDR3 is TGTGCCAGTACCCCCGTGACGAGCGATACGCAGTATTTT.

The V gene is TRBV30, the J gene TRBJ1-1; no clear D gene. Per the germline V gene, CDR1 is GTSNPN and CDR2 is SVGIG (reference sequence). This CDR3 has 11 residues. V shed 0 bases and J shed 6 bases, with 5 bases lying between them. The CDR3 DNA is TGTGCCTGGAGTGTTCGCGCTGAAGCTTTCTTT. Translation: CAWSVRAEAFF.

This chain connects TRBV5-6 to TRBJ2-5; D is unclear. This CDR3 region has 14 residues. Trimming removed 4 bases at V and 4 bases at J, with 14 bases between. Germline values: CDR1 SGHDT, CDR2 YYEEEE. Written as DNA, the CDR3 is TGTGCCAGCAGCGACGTGAGTAGCCGAGAGACCCAGTACTTC. Amino acids: CASSDVSSRETQYF.

The V gene is TRBV11-2, the J gene TRBJ2-7; either TRBD1 or TRBD2 may supply D (5 bases each). The CDR3 has 15 amino acids. Looked up from germline, CDR1 is SGHAT and CDR2 is FQNNGV. Trimming took 0 bases from V and 6 from J, leaving 15 bases between them. CDR3 DNA sequence: TGTGCCAGCAGCTTAGATCCGCCGGGGCGGCCCGAGCAGTACTTC. This sequence encodes CASSLDPPGRPEQYF.

This clone came up once. This rearrangement joins TRBV5-1 to TRBJ2-5; 7 bases are shared with TRBD1. The CDR3 length is 14 residues. Germline values: CDR1 SGHRS, CDR2 YFSETQ. V lost 7 bases to trimming and J lost 5 bases; unmatched junction nucleotides: 11. This chain's CDR3 is CASYNRDSRETQYF. The CDR3 DNA reads as TGCGCCAGCTATAATCGGGACAGCCGGGAGACCCAGTACTTC. Full variable domain (outside the CDR3, taken from reference TRBV5-1 and TRBJ2-5): KAGVTQTPRYLIKTRGQQVTLSCSPISGHRSVSWYQQTPGQGLQFLFEYFSETQRNKGNFPGRFSGRQFSNSRSEMNVSTLELGDSALYLCASYNRDSRETQYFGPGTRLLVL.

The V and J genes are TRBV27 and TRBJ2-7; D is perhaps TRBD1 (6 bases). The CDR3 covers 14 residues. The ends were cut back, 5 bases at V and 0 bases at J, with 11 bases in the middle. CDR1 and CDR2 from the germline V gene are MNHEY and SMNVEV (reference sequence). In DNA, the CDR3 is TGTGCCAGCAGTCTTACAGGGTTCTCCTACGAGCAGTACTTC. This sequence encodes CASSLTGFSYEQYF.

This chain joins TRBV30 and TRBJ1-5, with D hard to call. The CDR3 runs to 13 residues. Germline V gene sequence: CDR1 GTSNPN, CDR2 SVGIG (reference sequence). The V end lost 2 bases, the J end lost 0 bases, and 5 bases lay between the germline ends. The CDR3 coding sequence is TGTGCCTGGAGTATCGATAGCAATCAGCCCCAGCATTTT. Translating it yields CAWSIDSNQPQHF.

This chain uses TRBV28 with TRBJ1-5, with D hard to call. Germline loops: CDR1 MDHEN, CDR2 SYDVKM. Trimming took off 7 bases at V and 0 bases at J, with 13 bases between the two ends. The CDR3 has 15 amino acids. The CDR3 DNA is TGTGCCAGCATGAGGTCGCTTCTTAGCAATCAGCCCCAGCATTTT. Its protein product is CASMRSLLSNQPQHF.

This rearrangement joins TRBV2 to TRBJ1-5; TRBD1 matches at 7 bases. Germline CDR1 SNHLY, CDR2 FYNNEI. This CDR3 spans 13 amino acids. V trimming: 7 bases; J trimming: 4 bases; junction bases outside the gene matches: 4. The CDR3 reads CASTPGQNQPQHF. In DNA, the CDR3 is TGTGCCAGCACCCCGGGACAGAATCAGCCCCAGCATTTT.

The chain has TRBV28 and TRBJ2-5; TRBD2 is a possible D gene (6 bases). V was pared by 3 bases and J by 3 bases, with 11 bases between. The CDR3 totals 14 residues. Germline V lookup: CDR1 MDHEN, CDR2 SYDVKM. The CDR3 loop is CASSFQTGEETQYF. The CDR3 DNA follows: TGTGCCAGCAGTTTCCAAACGGGGGAAGAGACCCAGTACTTC.

The chain employs TRBV4-3 and TRBJ2-1; D gene unclear. Trimming left V 1 base short and J 0 bases short, with 10 bases between. This CDR3 spans 16 amino acids. The germline V gene has CDR1 LGHNA and CDR2 YSLEER. In DNA, the CDR3 is TGCGCCAGCAGCCAAGGTGCGACAAGCTCCTACAATGAGCAGTTCTTC. Translating gives CASSQGATSSYNEQFF.

The CDR3 DNA follows: TGTGCCAGCAGCCTCGCCCTAGCGGGGGGGAGCTCCTACAATGAGCAGTTCTTC. Translated, it gives CASSLALAGGSSYNEQFF. The chain has TRBV4-2 and TRBJ2-1; TRBD2 agrees at 12 bases. Per the germline V gene, CDR1 is LGHNA and CDR2 is YNFKEQ. The CDR3 runs to 18 residues. Germline trimming cut 4 bases from V and 0 bases from J; bases unmatched to any gene: 7.

This clone was recorded a few times. CDR3 region: CASSLGRGPFYEQYF. DNA of the CDR3: TGTGCCAGCAGTTTGGGGCGGGGACCATTTTACGAGCAGTACTTC. The chain combines TRBV28 with TRBJ2-7; possibly TRBD2 for D (6 bases). Germline V CDR1 and CDR2: MDHEN, SYDVKM. The CDR3 sequence is 15 residues long. V dropped 3 bases and J dropped 4 bases, with 16 bases sitting between them.

The chain uses TRBV7-2 and TRBJ2-3; D is perhaps TRBD2 (6 bases). The germline V and J ends were trimmed by 4 bases and 7 bases, with 15 bases remaining between them. Germline-derived CDR1 and CDR2 are SGHTA and FQGNSA. The CDR3 runs to 14 residues. The CDR3 DNA is TGTGCCAGCAGCTCGGGACTGGCCGGGTATACGCAGTATTTT. This encodes CASSSGLAGYTQYF.

This sequence joins TRBV2 and TRBJ2-2; D is ambiguous. The CDR3 is 13 residues long. Trimming stripped 6 bases from V and 1 base from J, with 6 bases between. Per the germline V gene, CDR1 is SNHLY and CDR2 is FYNNEI. Written as DNA, the CDR3 is TGTGCCAGCAGACGCCGGAACACCGGGGAGCTGTTTTTT. It specifies CASRRRNTGELFF. Full variable domain (rest looked up from reference TRBV2 and TRBJ2-2): EPEVTQTPSHQVTQMGQEVILRCVPISNHLYFYWYRQILGQKVEFLVSFYNNEISEKSEIFDDQFSVERPDGSNFTLKIRSTKLEDSAMYFCASRRRNTGELFFGEGSRLTVL.

The rearrangement links TRBV5-1 to TRBJ2-5, with D possibly matching TRBD2 (6 bases). Trimming removed 3 bases from V and 3 bases from J, with 9 bases in between. The CDR3 extends over 13 amino acids. The germline V gene encodes CDR1 SGHRS and CDR2 YFSETQ. The CDR3 protein is CASSWDLEETQYF. The CDR3 DNA is TGCGCCAGCAGCTGGGACTTAGAAGAGACCCAGTACTTC.